Presented here are 19 T cell receptor beta chains from one specimen sequenced in a study of T cells in Graves' hyperthyroidism and ophthalmopathy. The investigators amplified TCR beta CDR3 regions from RNA transcripts. Primed by the HTBI set, a first-round RT-PCR was run on the TCR CDR3. MiXCR, run by TCRdb on the multiplex PCR reads, gives a single entry per CDR3 protein. The sample lists 500,000 to 550,000 distinct CDR3 sequences, around 20% occurring once. Sequenced input: blood. The receptors shown here come from a man in his forties with Graves' ophthalmopathy.

This clonotype was counted only a few times. The rearrangement uses TRBV29-1 and TRBJ2-2; D is tentatively TRBD1 or TRBD2 (6 bases each). The CDR3 spans 14 residues. Germline CDR1 and CDR2: SQVTM and ANQGSEA. Trimming took 3 bases from V and 4 from J, leaving 12 bases between them. The CDR3, as DNA: TGCAGCGTTGATGGGGGGCACGCCACCGGGGAGCTGTTTTTT. The encoded protein is CSVDGGHATGELFF.

This clonotype was seen at least ten times. The chain has TRBV19 and TRBJ2-2; no definite D call. This CDR3 is built from 12 residues. Per germline, CDR1 LNHDA and CDR2 SQIVND (reference sequence). Trimming stripped 10 bases from V and 4 bases from J, with 10 bases between. The CDR3 sequence: CAMGSGTGELFF. In DNA, the CDR3 is TGTGCCATGGGATCGGGCACCGGGGAGCTGTTTTTT.

About this clonotype itself: A read error may account for a junction end that differs from germline. The chain couples TRBV6-1 to TRBJ1-1; no reliable D call. Germline CDR1 MNHNS, CDR2 SASEGT. CDR3 length: 8 amino acids. Here the CDR3 reads CASGEAFF. The CDR3 region has the DNA TGTGCCAGCGGTGAAGCTTTCTTT.

This clonotype was seen many times. The chain combines TRBV7-2 with TRBJ2-3; 8 bases are shared with TRBD2. The V segment lost 5 bases and the J segment 4 bases; nucleotides outside the gene matches: 5. Per germline, CDR1 SGHTA and CDR2 FQGNSA. The CDR3 is made up of 14 amino acids. This CDR3 reads CASSTGGAADTQYF. Here the CDR3 DNA reads TGTGCCAGCAGCACCGGGGGGGCCGCAGATACGCAGTATTTT.

This clonotype showed up just a few times. This chain connects TRBV10-3 to TRBJ2-3, with 12 bases lining up with TRBD2. Trimming cost V 8 bases and J 2 bases; bases outside gene matches: 2. The CDR3 contains 14 residues. In germline, CDR1 is ENHRY, CDR2 SYGVKD. In nucleotides, the CDR3 is TGTGCCATCCGACTAGCGGGAGACACAGATACGCAGTATTTT. This sequence encodes CAIRLAGDTDTQYF.

This clonotype appeared many times. V and J are TRBV20-1 and TRBJ2-3; 7 bases align to TRBD2. Germline V gene sequence: CDR1 DFQATT, CDR2 SNEGSKA (reference sequence). J was trimmed by 0 bases and V by 0 bases; bases with no gene match: 3. This CDR3 is 15 amino acids long. DNA of the CDR3: TGCAGTGCTAGAGACGCGGGGGAAAGCACAGATACGCAGTATTTT. Its translation: CSARDAGESTDTQYF.

This clonotype has a count of ten or more. The chain is built from TRBV11-2 and TRBJ2-1, with 8 nucleotides matching TRBD1. CDR1 and CDR2 (germline): SGHAT, FQNNGV. With 2 bases clipped from V and 5 bases from J, the junction kept 5 bases outside the gene matches. The CDR3 is 15 residues long. CDR3 in DNA: TGTGCCAGCAGCTTACGACAGGGGCAAAACAATGAGCAGTTCTTC. Its translation: CASSLRQGQNNEQFF.

This chain links TRBV19 with TRBJ1-1; D remains unclear. Trimming stripped 4 bases from V and 0 bases from J, with 15 bases between. This CDR3 spans 16 amino acids. Germline assignment: CDR1 LNHDA and CDR2 SQIVND (reference sequence). The CDR3 here is CASSRLRTSVNTEAFF. CDR3 bases: TGTGCCAGTAGTAGGTTGAGGACCTCTGTGAACACTGAAGCTTTCTTT.

The chain couples TRBV5-1 to TRBJ2-7, with a tentative D call TRBD2 (5 bases). Germline V gene sequence: CDR1 SGHRS, CDR2 YFSETQ. This CDR3 has 15 residues. V lost 4 bases and J lost 1, with 15 bases in between. The CDR3 reads CASSPDEGGSYEQYF. The CDR3 coding sequence is TGCGCCAGCAGCCCTGATGAGGGTGGATCCTACGAGCAGTACTTC.

This clonotype was seen more than once but under ten times. The chain carries TRBV27 and TRBJ1-2, with D uncertain. V was trimmed by 6 bases and J by 4 bases, leaving 18 bases between them. CDR1 and CDR2 (germline): MNHEY, SMNVEV (reference sequence). The CDR3 totals 15 residues. The CDR3 nucleotides read TGTGCCAGCAGCCTTGACTATGGACGGTCCTATGGCTACACCTTC. Encoded protein: CASSLDYGRSYGYTF.

The table lists this clonotype with many counts. As DNA, the CDR3 is TGCGCCAGCAGCAAGCGCGGGAGGGGGGACAATGAGCAGTTCTTC. This sequence encodes CASSKRGRGDNEQFF. V usage is TRBV5-1 and J usage is TRBJ2-1; 9 nucleotides line up with TRBD2. After removal of 4 bases from V and 5 bases from J, the junction contained 7 bases not matched to a gene. The CDR3 spans 15 residues. Per germline, CDR1 SGHRS and CDR2 YFSETQ.

This clonotype was seen ten or more times. The V and J genes are TRBV7-2 and TRBJ2-3, with 7 nucleotides matching TRBD2. The germline CDR1 and CDR2 sequences are SGHTA and FQGNSA. The CDR3 spans 16 residues. The trim removed 4 bases at V and 0 bases at J, leaving 7 bases unmatched. CDR3 sequence: CASSSRTRRSTDTQYF. CDR3 coding DNA: TGTGCCAGCAGCTCGCGGACTAGGCGTAGCACAGATACGCAGTATTTT.

This clonotype was seen a handful of times. The V and J genes are TRBV6-1 and TRBJ1-1; 7 bases are a match to TRBD1. Per germline, CDR1 MNHNS and CDR2 SASEGT. Germline trimming cut 5 bases from V and 1 base from J; bases unmatched to any gene: 4. The CDR3 extends over 14 amino acids. CDR3 nucleotides: TGTGCCAGCAGTCGGACAGGAGAGAACACTGAAGCTTTCTTT. This sequence encodes CASSRTGENTEAFF.

Note on this clonotype: Possible read error: a much larger clone is one base away. The chain joins TRBV30 to TRBJ2-7; 7 bases agree with TRBD2. The germline CDR1 and CDR2 sequences are GTSNPN and SVGIG (reference sequence). The trim removed 2 bases at V and 2 bases at J, leaving 3 bases unmatched. The CDR3 has 13 residues. CDR3 nucleotides: TGTGCCTGGAGTTCGACTAGCCCCTACGAGCAGTACTTC. It encodes CAWSSTSPYEQYF.

This sequence joins TRBV27 and TRBJ2-4; D may correspond to TRBD1 or TRBD2 (6 bases each). Germline loops: CDR1 MNHEY, CDR2 SMNVEV (reference sequence). The V end lost 6 bases, the J end lost 8 bases, and 20 bases lay between the germline ends. CDR3 length: 15 residues. CDR3 sequence reads: CASRPGAGAKYIQYF. For the CDR3, the DNA is TGTGCCAGCAGGCCGGGAGCAGGGGCTAAATACATTCAGTACTTC.

The genes are TRBV9 and TRBJ2-7; the match to TRBD1 covers 7 bases. The CDR3 runs 15 residues. The V gene's germline CDR1 is SGDLS and CDR2 YYNGEE. V lost 4 bases and J lost 5; bases outside the gene matches: 12. The CDR3 here is CASSRLATGFNEQYF. CDR3 bases: TGTGCCAGCAGCCGTCTGGCGACAGGGTTCAACGAGCAGTACTTC.

The rearrangement links TRBV18 to TRBJ2-3; no clear D gene. The length of the CDR3 is 15 residues. Germline assignment: CDR1 KGHSH and CDR2 LQKENI. The V end was cut by 5 bases, the J end by 2 bases, with 14 bases between. CDR3 sequence: CASSSDPPPTDTQYF. The CDR3 DNA is TGTGCCAGCTCATCCGACCCGCCCCCCACAGATACGCAGTATTTT.

This clonotype has ten or more counts. The chain carries TRBV7-8 and TRBJ2-7; tentatively, D is TRBD2 (6 bases). V lost 10 bases to trimming and J lost 0 bases, with 13 bases between them. Germline V lookup: CDR1 SGHVS, CDR2 FQNEAQ. The CDR3 loop spans 13 amino acids. CDR3 sequence: CATGEARSYEQYF. The CDR3 DNA is TGTGCCACGGGAGAGGCGCGCTCCTACGAGCAGTACTTC. Full variable domain (rest looked up from reference TRBV7-8 and TRBJ2-7): GAGVSQSPRYKVAKRGQDVALRCDPISGHVSLFWYQQALGQGPEFLTYFQNEAQLDKSGLPSDRFFAERPEGSVSTLKIQRTQQEDSAVYLCATGEARSYEQYFGPGTRLTVT.

The chain recombines TRBV20-1 with TRBJ2-1; 8 bases map to TRBD2. The CDR3 is made up of 13 amino acids. J gave up 7 bases and V 6 bases, and 8 bases lay outside the gene matches. Germline-derived CDR1 and CDR2 are DFQATT and SNEGSKA (reference sequence). CDR3 DNA sequence: TGCAGTGCGCTAGCGGGCCTTGTGAATGAGCAGTTCTTC. Its translation: CSALAGLVNEQFF.